Listed here is a single T cell receptor (beta chain). Via CD45RO/CCR7/CD25/CD127/CD95/CD27, cells of the CD4+ naive, central memory, regulatory and stem cell-like memory subsets were sorted. This entry comes from a study of beta chain features in type 1 diabetes. The investigators reverse transcribed all of the isolated RNA, so they sequenced expressed TCRB transcripts. Some clones are missing from TCRdb's copy, which holds only in-frame ones; the method was immunoSEQ multiplex PCR. The sample shows 400,000 to 600,000 clones, about 30% of them seen only once. Germline assignment: CDR1 SGHTA and CDR2 FQGNSA. The ends were cut back, 4 bases at V and 2 bases at J, with 10 bases in the middle. This CDR3 has 14 residues.

The sequencing input was naive CD4+ T cells from blood. The sequence was collected from a young man in good health. The chain links TRBV7-2 to TRBJ2-3, with D perhaps TRBD2 (6 bases). CDR3 DNA: TGTGCCAGCAGCTCGGCGGGACCCACAGATACGCAGTATTTT. Translating gives CASSSAGPTDTQYF.